The 12 T cell receptor beta chains listed next were all sequenced from one sample in a study of T cell responses to AZD1222 COVID-19 vaccine. The table came from immunoSEQ multiplex PCR; TCRdb's copy has only in-frame clones and leaves some out. The repertoire holds 120,000 or so clones, with approximately 90% as singletons. The sequences come from peripheral blood, collected 28 days after the second AZD1222 dose. These receptors were taken from an adult who received the AZD1222 COVID-19 vaccine.

The J gene is TRBJ2-3, the V gene TRBV28, with 9 bases matching TRBD2. This CDR3 is built from 14 residues. Germline-derived CDR1 and CDR2 are MDHEN and SYDVKM. Trimming took 7 bases from V and 2 from J; bases not matched to a gene: 4. This CDR3 reads CASNPGLATDTQYF. In DNA, the CDR3 is TGTGCCAGCAATCCGGGACTAGCCACAGATACGCAGTATTTT.

V is TRBV29-1 and J is TRBJ2-6; D gene ambiguous. Germline CDR1 is SQVTM and CDR2 is ANQGSEA. CDR3 length: 12 residues. Trimming stripped 5 bases from V and 3 bases from J, with 5 bases between. The CDR3 bases are TGCAGCGTTTCAGGTGGGGCCAACGTCCTGACTTTC. Encoded protein: CSVSGGANVLTF.

The J gene is TRBJ1-5, the V gene TRBV5-8, with 8 bases matching TRBD1. V was pared by 3 bases and J by 5 bases, with 4 bases of the junction left unmatched. This CDR3 comprises 14 residues. The germline CDR1 and CDR2 sequences are SGHTS and YDEGEE. The CDR3 DNA sequence: TGTGCCAGCAGCTCAGGACAGGGTGATCAGCCCCAGCATTTT. It is translated as CASSSGQGDQPQHF.

This rearrangement joins TRBV7-9 to TRBJ1-5; D is possibly TRBD1 (6 bases). CDR3 size: 15 residues. Germline CDR1 reads SEHNR; CDR2 reads FQNEAQ (reference sequence). V lost 5 bases to trimming and J lost 4 bases, with 15 bases between them. CDR3 bases: TGTGCCAGCAGCAGAGATGGGACACCAAATCAGCCCCAGCATTTT. As protein: CASSRDGTPNQPQHF.

This clone turned up a few times. The rearrangement links TRBV18 to TRBJ1-3, with D unresolved. Germline values: CDR1 KGHSH, CDR2 LQKENI. Trimming took 3 bases from V and 2 from J, leaving 8 bases between them. CDR3 size: 14 residues. The CDR3 DNA reads TGTGCCAGCTCACCTCGCGAGGCTGGAAACACCATATATTTT. Translating gives CASSPREAGNTIYF.

J is TRBJ2-7 and V is TRBV30; no clear D gene. Trimming took off 4 bases at V and 1 base at J, with 17 bases between the two ends. The germline V gene encodes CDR1 GTSNPN and CDR2 SVGIG (reference sequence). CDR3 length: 15 amino acids. CDR3 bases: TGTGCCTGGAACGACCCGACCGCACGATCCTACGAGCAGTACTTC. Its protein product is CAWNDPTARSYEQYF.

The chain couples TRBV29-1 to TRBJ2-1; D may be TRBD2 (5 bases). V dropped 7 bases and J dropped 3 bases, with 16 bases sitting between them. CDR1 is SQVTM, CDR2 ANQGSEA, per germline. CDR3 size: 14 residues. CDR3 in DNA: TGCAGCGGCTCTGAGGGCGGAGTCTACAATGAGCAGTTCTTC. Residues: CSGSEGGVYNEQFF.

The V call is TRBV5-1, the J call TRBJ1-1, with no clear D. CDR1 is SGHRS, CDR2 YFSETQ, per germline. Trimming cost V 4 bases and J 5 bases, with 18 bases left between them. This CDR3 comprises 15 residues. The CDR3 sequence is CASSQSQSTGTEAFF. The DNA of the CDR3 is TGCGCCAGCAGCCAATCTCAGAGCACGGGGACTGAAGCTTTCTTT. Full variable domain (rest looked up from reference TRBV5-1 and TRBJ1-1): KAGVTQTPRYLIKTRGQQVTLSCSPISGHRSVSWYQQTPGQGLQFLFEYFSETQRNKGNFPGRFSGRQFSNSRSEMNVSTLELGDSALYLCASSQSQSTGTEAFFGQGTRLTVV.

The chain carries TRBV5-1 and TRBJ1-2; the D gene is possibly TRBD1 (5 bases). V was trimmed by 0 bases and J by 2 bases, leaving 11 bases between them. CDR3 length: 15 residues. CDR1 is SGHRS, CDR2 YFSETQ, per germline. The CDR3 nucleotides read TGCGCCAGCAGCTTGGCCTTGGGGCGGAACTATGGCTACACCTTC. It specifies CASSLALGRNYGYTF.

The chain is built from TRBV30 and TRBJ1-1, with 10 bases matching TRBD1. With V trimmed by 2 bases and J by 0 bases, 15 bases remained unmatched. The germline gives CDR1 GTSNPN, CDR2 SVGIG (reference sequence). The CDR3 has 19 amino acids. The DNA for the CDR3 is TGTGCCTGGAGTCGTGGGGGTACGTGGGACAGGGGTTTGAACACTGAAGCTTTCTTT. This encodes CAWSRGGTWDRGLNTEAFF.

The rearrangement joins TRBV6-1 to TRBJ1-2; possibly TRBD1 for D (5 bases). The CDR3 runs 16 residues. V lost 0 bases to trimming and J lost 4 bases, with 15 bases between them. The germline CDR1 and CDR2 sequences are MNHNS and SASEGT. The DNA of the CDR3 is TGTGCCAGCAGTGAAGCGGCGGGTCAAAGGGGCTATGGCTACACCTTC. It codes for CASSEAAGQRGYGYTF.

The chain has TRBV29-1 and TRBJ1-2; a possible D gene is TRBD1 (5 bases). Germline CDR1 is SQVTM and CDR2 is ANQGSEA. This CDR3 contains 13 residues. Between the trimmed V and J ends, which lost 7 bases and 4 bases, there was a span of 16 bases. CDR3 protein: CSAQGPGSYGYTF. The CDR3 DNA reads as TGCAGCGCCCAGGGACCCGGGAGCTATGGCTACACCTTC.